This T cell receptor (beta chain) comes out of a study of blood T cells in healthy people across ages. Whole-study results and caveats: Considered underestimates were the diversity estimates obtained from one million T cells.

This clonotype appeared a few times. Antigen specificity is unknown. This CDR3 contains 13 residues. The germline CDR1 and CDR2 sequences are SGHVS and FQNEAQ. Sample-barcoded 5' priming and a J-beta primer mix drove a second PCR of about 6 to 11 cycles. MiXCR, run by TCRdb on the 5' RACE reads, gives a single entry per CDR3 protein. The sample includes roughly 800,000 distinct CDR3 sequences, 58% seen only once; the top ten take about 20%. This chain uses TRBV7-8 with TRBJ2-4; 9 bases align to TRBD2. The J call may be mistaken, given a closer DNA end match to TRBJ2-7. The sequenced material came from blood. The source of this sequence is a man under 40 in good health. The chain's CDR3 is CASSLGSGSEQYF. CDR3 coding DNA: TGTGCCAGCAGCTTAGGTAGCGGGAGCGAGCAGTACTTC.